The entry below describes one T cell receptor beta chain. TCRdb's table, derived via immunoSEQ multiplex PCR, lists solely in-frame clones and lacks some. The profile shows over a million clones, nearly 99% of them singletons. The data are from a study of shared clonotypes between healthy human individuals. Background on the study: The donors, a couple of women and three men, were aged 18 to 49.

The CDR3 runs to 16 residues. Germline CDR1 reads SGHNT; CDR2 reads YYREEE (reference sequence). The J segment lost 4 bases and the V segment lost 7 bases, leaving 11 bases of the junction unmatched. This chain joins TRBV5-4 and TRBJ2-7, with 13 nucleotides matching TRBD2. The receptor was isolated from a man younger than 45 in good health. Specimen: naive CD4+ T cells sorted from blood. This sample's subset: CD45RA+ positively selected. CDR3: CASGGPRLAGGYEQYF. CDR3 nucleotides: TGTGCCAGCGGGGGCCCAAGACTAGCGGGAGGATACGAGCAGTACTTC.